This paragraph reports one T cell receptor (beta chain). This CDR3 is built from 14 residues. The V end was cut by 6 bases, the J end by 1 base, with 12 bases between. The germline gives CDR1 SNHLY, CDR2 FYNNEI. The record originates from a study of blood T cell repertoires in COVID-19. Original processing notes: Amplification of reference gene primers was used by the study to estimate nucleated cell counts. The table came from immunoSEQ multiplex PCR; TCRdb's copy has only in-frame clones and leaves some out. That table supplies the V and J calls and clone size; D and trimming were determined from the DNA. The sample lists 200,000 or so clones; 88% were seen once. Enrollees, roughly 18 to 90 years old, lived in approximately 25 US areas.

The sequence was obtained from a woman aged 25 to 39 who had been exposed to COVID-19. The sequenced material came from PBMCs or T cells enriched from blood (not recorded which). The gene calls are TRBV2 and TRBJ1-1; the D gene is possibly TRBD1 (5 bases). The CDR3 spells CASSLDRSNTEAFF. The CDR3 DNA follows: TGTGCCAGCAGCCTAGACAGATCGAACACTGAAGCTTTCTTT.